This TCR beta chain appears in the sequencing data of a study of cytomegalovirus exposure and HLA in healthy donors. On this clone: Its target is unknown.

Primers included in the PCR were 60 Vbeta and 13 Jbeta primers. Produced via immunoSEQ multiplex PCR; TCRdb's table is partial and in-frame only. The sample records about 140,000 clones, around 75% being singletons. Whole-study results and caveats: Accounts indicate the classifier identified cytomegalovirus status with strong specificity and sensitivity. Available immune exposure information was restricted to CMV serostatus only. Some V segments could not be told apart, so they were left out, TRBV6-2 and TRBV6-3 among them. Association with HLA alleles at 0.05 false discovery rate was found for some 18,000 TCR beta sequences in a later analysis.

Germline V CDR1 and CDR2: MNHNY, SVGAGI (reference sequence). This CDR3 is built from 13 residues. The ends were cut back, 8 bases at V and 2 bases at J, with 13 bases in the middle. The sample was PBMCs. The sequence was obtained from a female donor in good health and CMV-seronegative. This rearrangement joins TRBV6-6 to TRBJ2-7; possibly TRBD1 for D (6 bases). CDR3 protein: CASGGPAAYEQYF. Here the CDR3 DNA reads TGTGCCAGCGGGGGCCCAGCGGCCTACGAGCAGTACTTC.